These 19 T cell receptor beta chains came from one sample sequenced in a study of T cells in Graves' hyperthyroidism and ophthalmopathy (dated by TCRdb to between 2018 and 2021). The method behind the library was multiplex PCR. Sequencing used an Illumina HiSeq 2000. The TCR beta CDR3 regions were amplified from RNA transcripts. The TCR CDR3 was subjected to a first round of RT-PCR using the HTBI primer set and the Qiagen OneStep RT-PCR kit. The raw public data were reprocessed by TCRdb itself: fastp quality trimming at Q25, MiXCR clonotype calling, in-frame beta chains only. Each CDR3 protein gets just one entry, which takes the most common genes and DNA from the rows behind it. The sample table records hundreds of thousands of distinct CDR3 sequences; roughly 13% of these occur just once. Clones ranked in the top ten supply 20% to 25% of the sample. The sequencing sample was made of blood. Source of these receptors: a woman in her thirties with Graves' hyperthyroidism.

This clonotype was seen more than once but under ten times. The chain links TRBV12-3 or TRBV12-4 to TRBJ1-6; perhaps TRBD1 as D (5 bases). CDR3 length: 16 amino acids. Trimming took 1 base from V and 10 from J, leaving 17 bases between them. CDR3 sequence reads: CASSLGGGSGGSPLHF. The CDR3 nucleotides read TGTGCCAGCAGTTTAGGGGGCGGATCTGGCGGGTCACCCCTCCACTTT.

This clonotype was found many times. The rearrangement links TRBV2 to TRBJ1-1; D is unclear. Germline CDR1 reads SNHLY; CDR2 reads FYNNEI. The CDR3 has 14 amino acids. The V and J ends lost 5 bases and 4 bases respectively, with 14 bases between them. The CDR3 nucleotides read TGTGCCAGCAGTCTGTCAGTGGGCGCCACTGAAGCTTTCTTT. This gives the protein CASSLSVGATEAFF.

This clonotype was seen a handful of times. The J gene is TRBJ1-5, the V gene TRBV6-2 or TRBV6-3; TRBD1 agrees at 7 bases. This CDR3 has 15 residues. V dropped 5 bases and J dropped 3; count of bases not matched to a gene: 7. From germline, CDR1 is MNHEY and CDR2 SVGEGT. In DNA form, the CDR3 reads TGTGCCAGCAGTCTCGGACAGGAGCCCAATCAGCCCCAGCATTTT. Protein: CASSLGQEPNQPQHF.

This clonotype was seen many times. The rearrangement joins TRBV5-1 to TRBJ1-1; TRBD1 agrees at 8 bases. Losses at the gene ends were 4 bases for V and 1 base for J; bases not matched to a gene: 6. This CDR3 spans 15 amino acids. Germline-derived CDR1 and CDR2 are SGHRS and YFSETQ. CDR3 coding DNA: TGCGCCAGCAGCCCCGGGACAGGAGGGAACACTGAAGCTTTCTTT. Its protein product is CASSPGTGGNTEAFF. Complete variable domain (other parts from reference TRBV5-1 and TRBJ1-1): KAGVTQTPRYLIKTRGQQVTLSCSPISGHRSVSWYQQTPGQGLQFLFEYFSETQRNKGNFPGRFSGRQFSNSRSEMNVSTLELGDSALYLCASSPGTGGNTEAFFGQGTRLTVV.

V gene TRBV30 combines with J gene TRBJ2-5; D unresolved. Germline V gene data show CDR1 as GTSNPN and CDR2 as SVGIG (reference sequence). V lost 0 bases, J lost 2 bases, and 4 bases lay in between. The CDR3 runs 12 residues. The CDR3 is CAWSVNQETQYF. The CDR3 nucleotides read TGTGCCTGGAGTGTAAATCAAGAGACCCAGTACTTC.

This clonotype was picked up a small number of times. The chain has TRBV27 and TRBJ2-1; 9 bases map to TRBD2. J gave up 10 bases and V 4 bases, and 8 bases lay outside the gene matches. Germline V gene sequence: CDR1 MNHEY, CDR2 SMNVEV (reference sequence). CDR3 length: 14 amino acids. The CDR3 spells CASSSAGGPLEQFF. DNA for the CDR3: TGTGCCAGCAGTTCGGCGGGAGGGCCCCTGGAGCAGTTCTTC.

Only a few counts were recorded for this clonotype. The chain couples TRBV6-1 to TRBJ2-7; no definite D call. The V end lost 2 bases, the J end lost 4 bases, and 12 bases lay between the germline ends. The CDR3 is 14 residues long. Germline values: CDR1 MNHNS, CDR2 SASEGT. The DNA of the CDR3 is TGTGCCAGCAGTGAATCTATATCGGTTTACGAGCAGTACTTC. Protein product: CASSESISVYEQYF.

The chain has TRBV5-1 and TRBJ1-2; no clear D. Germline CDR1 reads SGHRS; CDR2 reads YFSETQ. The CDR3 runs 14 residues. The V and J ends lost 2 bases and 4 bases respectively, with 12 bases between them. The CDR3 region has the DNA TGCGCCAGCAGCTTCACCGGTTTTGGCTATGGCTACACCTTC. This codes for CASSFTGFGYGYTF.

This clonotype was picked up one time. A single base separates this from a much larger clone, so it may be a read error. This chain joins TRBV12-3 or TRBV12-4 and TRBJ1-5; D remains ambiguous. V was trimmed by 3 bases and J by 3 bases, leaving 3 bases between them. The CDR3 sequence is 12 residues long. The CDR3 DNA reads TGTGCCAGCAGTTTTTTCAATCAGCCCCAGCATTTT. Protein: CASSFFNQPQHF.

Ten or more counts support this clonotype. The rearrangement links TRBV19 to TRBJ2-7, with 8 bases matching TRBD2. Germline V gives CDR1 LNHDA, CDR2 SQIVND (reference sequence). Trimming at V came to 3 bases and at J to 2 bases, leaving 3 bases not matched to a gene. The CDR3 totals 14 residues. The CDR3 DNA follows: TGTGCCAGTAGTATCCCCGGGAGGGCCTACGAGCAGTACTTC. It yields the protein CASSIPGRAYEQYF.

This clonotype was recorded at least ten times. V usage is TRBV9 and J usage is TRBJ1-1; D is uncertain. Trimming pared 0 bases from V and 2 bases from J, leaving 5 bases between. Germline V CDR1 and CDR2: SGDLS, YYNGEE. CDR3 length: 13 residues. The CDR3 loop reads CASSVGSNTEAFF. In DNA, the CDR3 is TGTGCCAGCAGCGTAGGGAGTAACACTGAAGCTTTCTTT.

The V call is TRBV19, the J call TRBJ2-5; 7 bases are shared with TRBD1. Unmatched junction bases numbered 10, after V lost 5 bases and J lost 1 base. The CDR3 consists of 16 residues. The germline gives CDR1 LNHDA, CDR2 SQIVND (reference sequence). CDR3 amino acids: CASSSQGWEGQETQYF. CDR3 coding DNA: TGTGCCAGTAGTTCACAGGGGTGGGAAGGCCAAGAGACCCAGTACTTC. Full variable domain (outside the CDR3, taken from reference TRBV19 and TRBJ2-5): DGGITQSPKYLFRKEGQNVTLSCEQNLNHDAMYWYRQDPGQGLRLIYYSQIVNDFQKGDIAEGYSVSREKKESFPLTVTSAQKNPTAFYLCASSSQGWEGQETQYFGPGTRLLVL.

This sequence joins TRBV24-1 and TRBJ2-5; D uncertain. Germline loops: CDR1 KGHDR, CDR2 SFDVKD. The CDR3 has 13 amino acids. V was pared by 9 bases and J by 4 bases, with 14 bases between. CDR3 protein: CATSTDLGETQYF. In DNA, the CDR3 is TGTGCCACCTCTACAGACTTGGGAGAGACCCAGTACTTC.

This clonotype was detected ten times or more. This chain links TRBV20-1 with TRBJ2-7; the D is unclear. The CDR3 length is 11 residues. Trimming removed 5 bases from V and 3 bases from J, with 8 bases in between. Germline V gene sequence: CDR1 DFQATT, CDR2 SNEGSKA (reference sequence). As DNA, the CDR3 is TGCAGTGCTCTAGAACTCTACGAGCAGTACTTC. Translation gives CSALELYEQYF.

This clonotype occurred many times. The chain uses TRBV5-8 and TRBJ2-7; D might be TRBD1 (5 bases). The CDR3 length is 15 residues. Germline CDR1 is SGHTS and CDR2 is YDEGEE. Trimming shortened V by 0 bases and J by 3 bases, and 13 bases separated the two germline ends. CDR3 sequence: CASSLDFSGNYEQYF. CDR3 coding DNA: TGTGCCAGCAGCTTGGACTTTTCAGGGAACTACGAGCAGTACTTC.

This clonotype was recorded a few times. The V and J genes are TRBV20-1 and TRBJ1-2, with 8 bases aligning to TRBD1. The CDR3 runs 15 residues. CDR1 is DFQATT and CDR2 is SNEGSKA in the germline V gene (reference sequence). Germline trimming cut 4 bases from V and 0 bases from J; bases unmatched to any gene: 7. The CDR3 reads CSATPGQATNYGYTF. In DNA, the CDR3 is TGCAGTGCTACCCCGGGACAGGCAACTAACTATGGCTACACCTTC.

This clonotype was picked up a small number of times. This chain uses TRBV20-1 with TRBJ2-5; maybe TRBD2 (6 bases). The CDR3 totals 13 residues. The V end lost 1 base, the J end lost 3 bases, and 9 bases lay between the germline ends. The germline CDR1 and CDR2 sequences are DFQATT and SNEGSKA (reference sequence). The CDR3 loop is CSARVGGEETQYF. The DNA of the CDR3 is TGCAGTGCTAGAGTGGGGGGAGAAGAGACCCAGTACTTC.

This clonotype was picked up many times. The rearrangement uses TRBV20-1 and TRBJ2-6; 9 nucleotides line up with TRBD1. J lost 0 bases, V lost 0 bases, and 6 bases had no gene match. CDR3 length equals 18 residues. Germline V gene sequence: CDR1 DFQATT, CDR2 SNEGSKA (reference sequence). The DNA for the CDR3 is TGCAGTGCTAGAGATGGGGACAGGGTGAGCTCTGGGGCCAACGTCCTGACTTTC. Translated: CSARDGDRVSSGANVLTF.

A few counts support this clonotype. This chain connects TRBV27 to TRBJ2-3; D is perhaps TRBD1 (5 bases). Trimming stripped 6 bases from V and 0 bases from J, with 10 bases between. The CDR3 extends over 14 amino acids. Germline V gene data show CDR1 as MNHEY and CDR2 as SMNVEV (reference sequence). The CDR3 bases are TGTGCCAGCAGGTCGACAGCTAGCACAGATACGCAGTATTTT. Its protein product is CASRSTASTDTQYF.